One sample yielded the 23 T cell receptor beta chains listed below, sequenced in a study of blood T cell repertoires in COVID-19 (dated by TCRdb to 2018 to 2021). The library was prepared using the immunoSEQ multiplex PCR assay. The table was pulled from immuneACCESS by TCRdb, which kept in-frame rearrangements only. Such tables lose some clones; where checked, under half of the loss comes from unresolved V genes, and the rest has no known cause. The sample data list 200,000 to 300,000 clones, and roughly 87% of these were observed just once. The ten largest account for 0.7% of the sample. Input material: peripheral blood. Every receptor here comes from a human donor in a cohort sampled during active COVID-19.

This rearrangement joins TRBV11-2 to TRBJ2-5; unclear D gene. Trimming cost V 1 base and J 0 bases, with 6 bases left between them. The CDR3 covers 14 residues. CDR1 is SGHAT and CDR2 is FQNNGV in the germline V gene. The CDR3 nucleotides are TGTGCCAGCAGCTTAGTGGCGGACCAAGAGACCCAGTACTTC. This gives the protein CASSLVADQETQYF.

CDR3 protein: CASSGGVHQPQHF. The CDR3 DNA reads as TGTGCCAGTAGTGGCGGGGTACATCAGCCCCAGCATTTT. V gene TRBV19 combines with J gene TRBJ1-5; D unclear. Between the trimmed V and J ends, which lost 5 bases and 5 bases, there was a span of 10 bases. This CDR3 has 13 residues. Germline assignment: CDR1 LNHDA and CDR2 SQIVND (reference sequence).

This clone was recorded only once. The chain couples TRBV4-1 to TRBJ2-3, with unresolved D. CDR3 length equals 17 residues. CDR1 is MGHRA, CDR2 YSYEKL, per germline. Trimming pared 3 bases from V and 2 bases from J, leaving 18 bases between. The CDR3 protein is CASSHDGSISFTDTQYF. CDR3 nucleotide sequence: TGCGCCAGCAGCCACGACGGGTCGATATCCTTCACAGATACGCAGTATTTT.

This clone was seen once. The chain has TRBV7-2 and TRBJ2-7; a possible D gene is TRBD1 (6 bases). The CDR3 spans 13 residues. Trimming shortened V by 3 bases and J by 7 bases, and 13 bases separated the two germline ends. Germline V gene data show CDR1 as SGHTA and CDR2 as FQGNSA. CDR3 loop: CASSLDWGREQYF. CDR3 nucleotides: TGTGCCAGCAGCTTGGACTGGGGGCGGGAGCAGTACTTC.

The V gene is TRBV5-4, the J gene TRBJ2-5; TRBD2 matches 12 bases. Trimming took 4 bases from V and 1 from J; bases not matched to a gene: 5. The CDR3 has 16 amino acids. Germline values: CDR1 SGHNT, CDR2 YYREEE (reference sequence). The CDR3 DNA follows: TGTGCCAGCAGCCTCAAACTAGCGGGGGGCCAAGAGACCCAGTACTTC. It codes for CASSLKLAGGQETQYF.

J is TRBJ1-6 and V is TRBV9; 8 positions match TRBD1. The V gene's germline CDR1 is SGDLS and CDR2 YYNGEE. The CDR3 is 16 amino acids. The J segment lost 9 bases and the V segment lost 4 bases, leaving 12 bases of the junction unmatched. The DNA for the CDR3 is TGTGCCAGCAGCCAACTCGACAGGGGAAGGAGTTCACCCCTCCACTTT. Protein: CASSQLDRGRSSPLHF.

The chain uses TRBV7-6 and TRBJ2-7; 8 bases align to TRBD1. The trim removed 1 base at V and 5 bases at J, leaving 13 bases unmatched. CDR1 is SGHVS, CDR2 FNYEAQ, per germline. The CDR3 extends over 17 amino acids. The CDR3 protein is CASSLVPATPGQDEQYF. CDR3 sequence (DNA): TGTGCCAGCAGCTTAGTACCGGCCACCCCGGGACAGGACGAGCAGTACTTC.

This clone was recorded a few times. The V call is TRBV7-6, the J call TRBJ2-7; D possibly corresponds to TRBD2 (6 bases). V was trimmed by 4 bases and J by 2 bases, leaving 12 bases between them. There are 14 residues in the CDR3. Germline V CDR1 and CDR2: SGHVS, FNYEAQ. The CDR3 sequence: CASSWVAETYEQYF. CDR3 coding DNA: TGTGCCAGCAGCTGGGTAGCGGAAACCTACGAGCAGTACTTC.

This rearrangement joins TRBV4-2 to TRBJ2-7, with a weak D call TRBD2 (5 bases). The CDR3 sequence is 15 residues long. Trimming shortened V by 4 bases and J by 5 bases, and 18 bases separated the two germline ends. CDR1 and CDR2 from the germline V gene are LGHNA and YNFKEQ. The CDR3: CASSPQEAAGDEQYF. CDR3 coding DNA: TGTGCCAGCAGCCCTCAGGAGGCTGCCGGGGACGAGCAGTACTTC.

The chain carries TRBV4-3 and TRBJ2-7, with TRBD1 matching over 7 bases. The CDR3 sequence is 19 residues long. Trimming removed 0 bases from V and 3 bases from J; junction bases left unmatched: 17. Per germline, CDR1 LGHNA and CDR2 YSLEER. CDR3 DNA sequence: TGCGCCAGCAGCCAAGATCGACCACGGAACAGGGGAGAATACTACGAGCAGTACTTC. Protein sequence: CASSQDRPRNRGEYYEQYF.

Note on this clone: The same CDR3 also results from other DNA sequences found in this sample. The V gene is TRBV6-5, the J gene TRBJ1-2, with D hard to call. CDR1 and CDR2 (germline): MNHEY, SVGAGI. Trimming took 0 bases from V and 5 from J, leaving 7 bases between them. The CDR3 contains 13 residues. CDR3 sequence: CASSYSRGYGYTF. The CDR3 nucleotides read TGTGCCAGCAGTTACTCGCGAGGTTATGGCTACACCTTC.

The chain employs TRBV6-2 or TRBV6-3 and TRBJ1-5, with 8 bases that match TRBD1. The CDR3 contains 17 residues. J lost 5 bases, V lost 0 bases, and 9 bases had no gene match. The germline V gene encodes CDR1 MNHEY and CDR2 SVGEGT. CDR3 nucleotide sequence: TGTGCCAGCAGTTACTCAAAGCGACAGGGGCTTGATCAGCCCCAGCATTTT. Translated: CASSYSKRQGLDQPQHF.

This chain uses TRBV4-2 with TRBJ1-4; 7 bases match TRBD1. CDR1 LGHNA and CDR2 YNFKEQ come from the germline V gene. With V trimmed by 0 bases and J by 8 bases, 12 bases remained unmatched. The CDR3 length is 17 residues. CDR3 residues: CASSQDGFGTEGEKLFF. CDR3 sequence (DNA): TGTGCCAGCAGCCAAGATGGATTCGGGACAGAAGGAGAAAAACTGTTTTTT.

DNA for the CDR3: TGTGCCAGCAGCTTGGACACCGGGACTAGCGTCTACGAGCAGTACTTC. Encoded protein: CASSLDTGTSVYEQYF. This sequence joins TRBV5-6 and TRBJ2-7, with TRBD2 matching 10 bases. V was clipped by 0 bases and J by 3 bases; unmatched bases: 6. Germline V gene data show CDR1 as SGHDT and CDR2 as YYEEEE. This CDR3 is 16 amino acids long.

The V and J genes are TRBV5-1 and TRBJ2-1, with 13 bases fitting TRBD2. The germline CDR1 and CDR2 sequences are SGHRS and YFSETQ. The CDR3 length is 15 residues. Trimming took 6 bases from V and 5 from J; bases not matched to a gene: 5. The CDR3 coding sequence is TGCGCCAGCACCCAACTAGCGGGGGGGAACAATGAGCAGTTCTTC. This sequence encodes CASTQLAGGNNEQFF. Supplemented by reference TRBV5-1 and TRBJ2-1, the full variable domain reads KAGVTQTPRYLIKTRGQQVTLSCSPISGHRSVSWYQQTPGQGLQFLFEYFSETQRNKGNFPGRFSGRQFSNSRSEMNVSTLELGDSALYLCASTQLAGGNNEQFFGPGTRLTVL.

This chain joins TRBV7-2 and TRBJ2-3, with a weak D call TRBD2 (5 bases). The germline gives CDR1 SGHTA, CDR2 FQGNSA. The germline V and J ends were trimmed by 3 bases and 3 bases, with 13 bases remaining between them. The CDR3 is made up of 15 amino acids. CDR3 amino acids: CASSFRSGMTDTQYF. The DNA for the CDR3 is TGTGCCAGCAGCTTCCGAAGCGGCATGACAGATACGCAGTATTTT.

The table lists this clone with a few counts. Additional DNA sequences in this sample encode the identical CDR3. The V gene is TRBV6-5, the J gene TRBJ1-2, with a weak D call TRBD1 (5 bases). The germline V and J ends were trimmed by 0 bases and 2 bases, with 7 bases remaining between them. The CDR3 consists of 14 residues. From germline, CDR1 is MNHEY and CDR2 SVGAGI. CDR3 bases: TGTGCCAGCAGTTACTCAAGGGGAAACTATGGCTACACCTTC. It translates to CASSYSRGNYGYTF.

This chain links TRBV6-5 with TRBJ1-5, with 8 positions matching TRBD1. Germline V gene data show CDR1 as MNHEY and CDR2 as SVGAGI. The ends lost 9 bases at V and 6 bases at J; junction bases unmatched: 7. This CDR3 has 13 residues. This CDR3 is CASSRGLVQPQHF. The CDR3 bases are TGTGCCAGTTCCAGGGGGCTGGTTCAGCCCCAGCATTTT.

The rearrangement links TRBV2 to TRBJ2-4; TRBD2 matches at 7 bases. Trimming took 6 bases from V and 7 from J; bases not matched to a gene: 9. The germline V gene encodes CDR1 SNHLY and CDR2 FYNNEI. The CDR3 length is 14 residues. CDR3 nucleotide sequence: TGTGCCAGCAGGAGGGGCTTGGGGGGGAACATTCAGTACTTC. It specifies CASRRGLGGNIQYF.

This clone was counted only a few times. The sample carries other DNA sequences with the same CDR3. CDR3 residues: CASSVGGRGYEQYF. CDR3 bases: TGTGCCAGCAGCGTAGGGGGCAGGGGCTACGAGCAGTACTTC. The rearrangement uses TRBV9 and TRBJ2-7, with D perhaps TRBD1 (6 bases). Germline CDR1 is SGDLS and CDR2 is YYNGEE. V was pared by 0 bases and J by 3 bases, with 10 bases between. The CDR3 has 14 amino acids. The complete variable domain, with remaining parts taken from reference TRBV9 and TRBJ2-7, reads DSGVTQTPKHLITATGQRVTLRCSPRSGDLSVYWYQQSLDQGLQFLIQYYNGEERAKGNILERFSAQQFPDLHSELNLSSLELGDSALYFCASSVGGRGYEQYFGPGTRLTVT.

This chain uses TRBV7-8 with TRBJ1-2; TRBD1 matches at 12 bases. The CDR3 spans 14 residues. The V gene's germline CDR1 is SGHVS and CDR2 FQNEAQ. V was pared by 2 bases and J by 8 bases, with 3 bases of the junction left unmatched. DNA for the CDR3: TGTGCCAGCAGCTTAAGGGACAGGGGGCGAGGCTACACCTTC. Its translation is CASSLRDRGRGYTF.

The V gene is TRBV4-3, the J gene TRBJ1-2; tentative D call: TRBD1 (5 bases). The CDR3 totals 14 residues. V was shortened by 4 bases and J by 2 bases, with 11 bases between the two germline ends. In germline, CDR1 is LGHNA, CDR2 YSLEER. This CDR3 is CASSLTGGNYGYTF. The CDR3 bases are TGCGCCAGCAGCCTTACCGGGGGGAACTATGGCTACACCTTC.

The chain couples TRBV5-1 to TRBJ2-5, with 15 bases lining up with TRBD2. Germline CDR1 SGHRS, CDR2 YFSETQ. The J segment lost 1 base and the V segment lost 3 bases, leaving 4 bases of the junction unmatched. CDR3 length: 17 residues. CDR3 coding DNA: TGCGCCAGCAGCTCAGGACTAGCGGGGGGGACCCAAGAGACCCAGTACTTC. Protein product: CASSSGLAGGTQETQYF. Full variable domain (outside the CDR3, taken from reference TRBV5-1 and TRBJ2-5): KAGVTQTPRYLIKTRGQQVTLSCSPISGHRSVSWYQQTPGQGLQFLFEYFSETQRNKGNFPGRFSGRQFSNSRSEMNVSTLELGDSALYLCASSSGLAGGTQETQYFGPGTRLLVL.